The rows below give T cell receptor beta chains drawn from one sample of a study of blood T cell repertoires in COVID-19. Assay used: immunoSEQ multiplex PCR; TCRdb lists only in-frame clones, some missing. The data contain about 200,000 clones, 90% of them seen just once; the ten biggest clones take up roughly 0.6%. Material: peripheral blood. The receptor source for this set is a man between 45 and 60 years old with acute or convalescent COVID-19. The CDR3 runs from the conserved cysteine through the conserved F or W. A D gene is named only where the DNA matches it firmly. For some rows the clone size is stated as once, few or many, or as a class when expanded; others skip it.

cdr3_nt	cdr3_aa	d_call	j_call	clone_size	v_call
TGTGCCAGCACGCACAGGGCTGGCTATGGCTACACCTTC	CASTHRAGYGYTF	-	TRBJ1-2	-	TRBV5-8
TGTGCCACCAGCTTTGGACTAGCGGGAGGGCCTTGGACCGGGGAGCTGTTTTTT	CATSFGLAGGPWTGELFF	TRBD2	TRBJ2-2	-	TRBV15
TGTGCCAGTACCGACCAGGGACAGGGGGACTATGGCTACACCTTC	CASTDQGQGDYGYTF	TRBD1	TRBJ1-2	few	TRBV19
TGTGCCAGCAGCCGTGATGCATCAGAGCTTAGGGGGGAGACCCAGTACTTC	CASSRDASELRGETQYF	-	TRBJ2-5	-	TRBV5-4
TGTGCCATCAGCATGCCCGGGACAGCGAACACTGAAGCTTTCTTT	CAISMPGTANTEAFF	TRBD1	TRBJ1-1	-	TRBV10-3
TGTGCCACTACGGGACAGGGGGGGACCCAGTACTTC	CATTGQGGTQYF	TRBD1	TRBJ2-5	-	TRBV2
TGTGCCAGCAGTGCCCGGACTAGCGGGAGGCTCGATGAGCAGTTCTTC	CASSARTSGRLDEQFF	TRBD2	TRBJ2-1	once	TRBV25-1
TGTGCCAGCAGCTTATTAGCGGGGGCCGCAGATACGCAGTATTTT	CASSLLAGAADTQYF	TRBD2	TRBJ2-3	-	TRBV7-3
TGTGCCAGCAGTCCCCTGAGCGGGAGCTCCTACAATGAGCAGTTCTTC	CASSPLSGSSYNEQFF	TRBD2	TRBJ2-1	-	TRBV27
TGTGCCAGTAGTAACCCTTACAGGGGAAGTGGGGAGCTGTTTTTT	CASSNPYRGSGELFF	TRBD1	TRBJ2-2	-	TRBV19
TGTGCCAGCAGTTTATTCGGACAGGTCGGCCAGCCCCAGCATTTT	CASSLFGQVGQPQHF	TRBD1	TRBJ1-5	-	TRBV28
TGTGCCAGTAGAGCACGGACAGGGGGGGATAGCAATCAGCCCCAGCATTTT	CASRARTGGDSNQPQHF	TRBD1	TRBJ1-5	-	TRBV19
TGTGCCAGCACCTTACGGGGAAGTTCTGGGGCCAACGTCCTGACTTTC	CASTLRGSSGANVLTF	-	TRBJ2-6	-	TRBV13
TGTGCCAGCGGATTAGGGGGGGACACTGAAGCTTTCTTT	CASGLGGDTEAFF	-	TRBJ1-1	-	TRBV2
TGTGCCAGCAGCCTCTTGGGACAGGGAGATTCACCCCTCCACTTT	CASSLLGQGDSPLHF	TRBD1	TRBJ1-6	few	TRBV7-3
TGTGCCAGCAGCCAAGATAGCGGGGGCCCCCGCACAGATACGCAGTATTTT	CASSQDSGGPRTDTQYF	TRBD2	TRBJ2-3	-	TRBV3-1/TRBV3-2
TGTGCCAGCAGCAATATTAGGGGGGGCTCCTATAATTCACCCCTCCACTTT	CASSNIRGGSYNSPLHF	-	TRBJ1-6	-	TRBV4-2
TGTGCCAGCAGACCCACCGACAGGGCTGGGGCCAACGTCCTGACTTTC	CASRPTDRAGANVLTF	TRBD1	TRBJ2-6	-	TRBV28
TGTGCCAGCTCACCGCGGCAGACCTACGAGCAGTACTTC	CASSPRQTYEQYF	-	TRBJ2-7	-	TRBV18
TGTGCCAGCAGCGCGACAGGGGCTGACAATCAGCCCCAGCATTTT	CASSATGADNQPQHF	TRBD1	TRBJ1-5	-	TRBV5-5
TGTGCCAGCAGCCAATCAGGGGTTCTGGACACCATATATTTT	CASSQSGVLDTIYF	-	TRBJ1-3	-	TRBV16
TGTGCCAGCAGCGTACCCGGACAGGCGACGAACACCGGGGAGCTGTTTTTT	CASSVPGQATNTGELFF	TRBD1	TRBJ2-2	-	TRBV9